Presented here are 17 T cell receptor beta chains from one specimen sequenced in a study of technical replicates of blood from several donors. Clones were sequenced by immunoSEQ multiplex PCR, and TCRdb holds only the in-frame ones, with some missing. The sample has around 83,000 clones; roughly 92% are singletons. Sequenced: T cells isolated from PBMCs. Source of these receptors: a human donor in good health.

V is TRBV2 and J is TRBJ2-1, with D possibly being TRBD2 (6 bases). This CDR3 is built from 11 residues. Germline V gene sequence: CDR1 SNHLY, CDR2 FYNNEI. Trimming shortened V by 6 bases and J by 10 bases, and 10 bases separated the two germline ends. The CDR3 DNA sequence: TGTGCCAGCAGCTCGCTAGCGGAGCAGTTCTTC. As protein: CASSSLAEQFF.

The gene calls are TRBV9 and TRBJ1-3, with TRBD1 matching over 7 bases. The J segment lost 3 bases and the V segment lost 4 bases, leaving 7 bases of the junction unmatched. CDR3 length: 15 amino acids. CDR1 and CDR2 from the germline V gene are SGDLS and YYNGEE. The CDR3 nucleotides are TGTGCCAGCAGCCCCCCGACAGGGTTTGGAAACACCATATATTTT. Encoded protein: CASSPPTGFGNTIYF.

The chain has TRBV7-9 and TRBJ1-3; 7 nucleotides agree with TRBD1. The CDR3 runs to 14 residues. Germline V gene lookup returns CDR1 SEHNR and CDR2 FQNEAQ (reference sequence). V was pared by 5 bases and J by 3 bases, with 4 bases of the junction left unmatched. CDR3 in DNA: TGTGCCAGCAGCCCGACAGGGATTGGAAACACCATATATTTT. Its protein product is CASSPTGIGNTIYF.

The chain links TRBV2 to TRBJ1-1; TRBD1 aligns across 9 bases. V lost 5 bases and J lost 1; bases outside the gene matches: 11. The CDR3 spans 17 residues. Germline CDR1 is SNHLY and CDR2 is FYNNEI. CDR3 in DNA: TGTGCCAGCAGTTTATCTCAAATGGGACAGGGGAACACTGAAGCTTTCTTT. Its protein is CASSLSQMGQGNTEAFF.

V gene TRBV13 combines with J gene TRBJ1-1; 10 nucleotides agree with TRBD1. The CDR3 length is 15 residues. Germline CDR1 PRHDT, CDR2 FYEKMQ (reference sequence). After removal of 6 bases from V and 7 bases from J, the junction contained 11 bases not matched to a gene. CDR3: CASRSGDRGLVEAFF. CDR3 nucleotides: TGTGCCAGCAGGAGCGGGGACAGGGGCTTGGTTGAAGCTTTCTTT.

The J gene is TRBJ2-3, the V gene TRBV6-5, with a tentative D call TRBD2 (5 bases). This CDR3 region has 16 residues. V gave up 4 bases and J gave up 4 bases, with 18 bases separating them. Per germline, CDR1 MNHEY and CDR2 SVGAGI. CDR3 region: CASSSEHPAGADTQYF. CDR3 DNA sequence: TGTGCCAGCAGTTCCGAACACCCGGCGGGTGCAGATACGCAGTATTTT.

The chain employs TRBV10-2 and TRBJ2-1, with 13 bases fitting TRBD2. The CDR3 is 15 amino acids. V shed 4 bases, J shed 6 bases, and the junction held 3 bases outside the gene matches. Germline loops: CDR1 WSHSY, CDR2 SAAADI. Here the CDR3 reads CASSGTSGSGNEQFF. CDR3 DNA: TGCGCCAGCAGTGGGACTAGCGGGAGTGGCAATGAGCAGTTCTTC.

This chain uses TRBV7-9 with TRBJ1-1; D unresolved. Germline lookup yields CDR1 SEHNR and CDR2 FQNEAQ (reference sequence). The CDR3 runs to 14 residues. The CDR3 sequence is CANGGTQLNTEAFF. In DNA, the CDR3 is TGTGCAAACGGAGGAACGCAATTGAACACTGAAGCTTTCTTT.

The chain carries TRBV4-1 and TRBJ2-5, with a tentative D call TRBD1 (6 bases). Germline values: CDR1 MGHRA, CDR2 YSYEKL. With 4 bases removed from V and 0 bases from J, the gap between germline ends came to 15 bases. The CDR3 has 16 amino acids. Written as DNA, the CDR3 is TGCGCCAGCAGCCCAACCCGCGGACAGTACCAAGAGACCCAGTACTTC. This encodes CASSPTRGQYQETQYF.

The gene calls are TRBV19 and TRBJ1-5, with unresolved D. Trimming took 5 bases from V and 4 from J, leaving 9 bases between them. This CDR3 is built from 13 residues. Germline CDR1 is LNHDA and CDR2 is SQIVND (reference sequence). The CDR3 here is CASSRGVNQPQHF. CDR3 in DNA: TGTGCCAGTAGTCGGGGAGTTAATCAGCCCCAGCATTTT.

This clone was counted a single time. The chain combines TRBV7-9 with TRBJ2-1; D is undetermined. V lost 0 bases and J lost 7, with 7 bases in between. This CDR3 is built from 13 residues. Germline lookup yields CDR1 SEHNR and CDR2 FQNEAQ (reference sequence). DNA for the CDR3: TGTGCCAGCAGCTTAGCGTCGACTAATGAGCAGTTCTTC. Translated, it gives CASSLASTNEQFF.

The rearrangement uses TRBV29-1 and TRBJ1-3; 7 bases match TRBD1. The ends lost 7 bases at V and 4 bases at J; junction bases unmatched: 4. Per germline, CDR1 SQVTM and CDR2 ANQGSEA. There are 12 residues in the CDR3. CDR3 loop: CSAGTVGNTIYF. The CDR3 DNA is TGCAGCGCCGGGACAGTCGGAAACACCATATATTTT.

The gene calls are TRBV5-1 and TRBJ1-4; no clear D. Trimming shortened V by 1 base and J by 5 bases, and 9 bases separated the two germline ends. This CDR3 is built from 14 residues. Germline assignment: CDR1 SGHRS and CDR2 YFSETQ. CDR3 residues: CASSLTVGNEKLFF. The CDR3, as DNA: TGCGCCAGCAGCTTGACGGTCGGGAATGAAAAACTGTTTTTT.

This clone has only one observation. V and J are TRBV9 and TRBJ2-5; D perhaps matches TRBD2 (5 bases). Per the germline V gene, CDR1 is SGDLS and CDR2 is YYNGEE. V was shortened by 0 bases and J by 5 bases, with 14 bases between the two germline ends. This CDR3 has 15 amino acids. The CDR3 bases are TGTGCCAGCAGCGTAGCAGGACTGGCTGGGGAGACCCAGTACTTC. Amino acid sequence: CASSVAGLAGETQYF.

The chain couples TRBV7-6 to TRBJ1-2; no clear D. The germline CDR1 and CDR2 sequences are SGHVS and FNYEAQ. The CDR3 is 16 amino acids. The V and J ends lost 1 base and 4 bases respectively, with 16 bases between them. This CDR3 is CASSLGAGVVSYGYTF. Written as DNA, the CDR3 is TGTGCCAGCAGCTTAGGTGCAGGTGTGGTTTCCTATGGCTACACCTTC. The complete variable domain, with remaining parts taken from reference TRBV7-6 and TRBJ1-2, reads GAGVSQSPRYKVTKRGQDVALRCDPISGHVSLYWYRQALGQGPEFLTYFNYEAQQDKSGLPNDRFSAERPEGSISTLTIQRTEQRDSAMYRCASSLGAGVVSYGYTFGSGTRLTVV.

Written as DNA, the CDR3 is TGTGCCAGCGGCCTACAGGGAACCGGGGAGCTGTTTTTT. This codes for CASGLQGTGELFF. The chain uses TRBV9 and TRBJ2-2; a weak D match, TRBD1 (6 bases). The CDR3 loop spans 13 amino acids. The ends were cut back, 7 bases at V and 5 bases at J, with 12 bases in the middle. Germline V CDR1 and CDR2: SGDLS, YYNGEE.

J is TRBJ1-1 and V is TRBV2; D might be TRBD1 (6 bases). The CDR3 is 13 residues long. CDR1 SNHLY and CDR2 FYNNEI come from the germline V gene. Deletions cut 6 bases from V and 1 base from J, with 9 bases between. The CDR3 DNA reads TGTGCCAGCAGCCAGGACAGGAACACTGAAGCTTTCTTT. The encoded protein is CASSQDRNTEAFF. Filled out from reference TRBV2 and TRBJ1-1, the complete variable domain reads EPEVTQTPSHQVTQMGQEVILRCVPISNHLYFYWYRQILGQKVEFLVSFYNNEISEKSEIFDDQFSVERPDGSNFTLKIRSTKLEDSAMYFCASSQDRNTEAFFGQGTRLTVV.